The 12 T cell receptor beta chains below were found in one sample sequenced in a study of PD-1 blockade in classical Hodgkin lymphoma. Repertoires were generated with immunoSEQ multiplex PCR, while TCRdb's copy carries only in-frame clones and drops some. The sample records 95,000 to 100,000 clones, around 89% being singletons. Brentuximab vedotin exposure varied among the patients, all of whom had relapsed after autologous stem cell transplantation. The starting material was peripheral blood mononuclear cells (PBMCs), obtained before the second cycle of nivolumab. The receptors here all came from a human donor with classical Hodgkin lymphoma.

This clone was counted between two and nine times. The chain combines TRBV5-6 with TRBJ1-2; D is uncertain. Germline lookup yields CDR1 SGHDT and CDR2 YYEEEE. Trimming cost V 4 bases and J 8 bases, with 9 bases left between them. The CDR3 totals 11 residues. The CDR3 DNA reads TGTGCCAGCAGCGGAGGGAAAGGCTACACCTTC. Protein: CASSGGKGYTF. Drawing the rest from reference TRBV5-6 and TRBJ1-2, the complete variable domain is DAGVTQSPTHLIKTRGQQVTLRCSPKSGHDTVSWYQQALGQGPQFIFQYYEEEERQRGNFPDRFSGHQFPNYSSELNVNALLLGDSALYLCASSGGKGYTFGSGTRLTVV.

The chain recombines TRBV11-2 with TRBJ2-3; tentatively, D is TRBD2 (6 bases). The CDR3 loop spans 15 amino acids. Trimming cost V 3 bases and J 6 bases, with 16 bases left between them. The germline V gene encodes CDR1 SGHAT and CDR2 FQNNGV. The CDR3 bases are TGTGCCAGCAGCTTCGTATCTGGGGGGATGGATACGCAGTATTTT. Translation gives CASSFVSGGMDTQYF.

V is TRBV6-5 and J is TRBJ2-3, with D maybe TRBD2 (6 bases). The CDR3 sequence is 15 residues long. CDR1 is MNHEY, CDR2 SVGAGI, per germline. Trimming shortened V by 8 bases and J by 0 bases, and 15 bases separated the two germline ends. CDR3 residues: CASRDSAFSTDTQYF. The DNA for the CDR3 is TGTGCCAGCCGGGACTCCGCTTTTAGCACAGATACGCAGTATTTT.

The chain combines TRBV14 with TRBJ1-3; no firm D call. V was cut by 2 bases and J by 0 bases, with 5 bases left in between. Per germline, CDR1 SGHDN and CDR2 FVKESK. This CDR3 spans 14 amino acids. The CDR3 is CASSQSFSGNTIYF. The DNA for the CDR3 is TGTGCCAGCAGCCAATCCTTCTCTGGAAACACCATATATTTT.

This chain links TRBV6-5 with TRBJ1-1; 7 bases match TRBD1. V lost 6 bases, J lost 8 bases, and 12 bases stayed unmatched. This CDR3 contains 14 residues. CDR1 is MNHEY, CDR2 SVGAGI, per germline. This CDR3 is CASRDRVTGPEAFF. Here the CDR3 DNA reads TGTGCCAGCAGAGACAGGGTCACGGGCCCGGAAGCTTTCTTT.

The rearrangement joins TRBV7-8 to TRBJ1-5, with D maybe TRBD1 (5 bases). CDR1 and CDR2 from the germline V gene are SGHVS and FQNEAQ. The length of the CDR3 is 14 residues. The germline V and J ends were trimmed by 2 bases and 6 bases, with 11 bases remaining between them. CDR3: CASSLSPRGQPQHF. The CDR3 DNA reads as TGTGCCAGCAGCTTATCTCCAAGGGGTCAGCCCCAGCATTTT.

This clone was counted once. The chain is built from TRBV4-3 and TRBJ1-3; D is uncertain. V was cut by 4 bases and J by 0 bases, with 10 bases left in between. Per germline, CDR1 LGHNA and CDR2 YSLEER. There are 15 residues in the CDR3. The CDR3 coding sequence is TGCGCCAGCAGCCTCGACGGGAGCTCTGGAAACACCATATATTTT. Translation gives CASSLDGSSGNTIYF.

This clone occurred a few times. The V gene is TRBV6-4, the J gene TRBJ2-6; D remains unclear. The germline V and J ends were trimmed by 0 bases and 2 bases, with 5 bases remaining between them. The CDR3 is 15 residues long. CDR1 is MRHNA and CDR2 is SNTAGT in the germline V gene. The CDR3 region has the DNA TGTGCCAGCAGTGACTCATCAGCTGGGGCCAACGTCCTGACTTTC. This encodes CASSDSSAGANVLTF.

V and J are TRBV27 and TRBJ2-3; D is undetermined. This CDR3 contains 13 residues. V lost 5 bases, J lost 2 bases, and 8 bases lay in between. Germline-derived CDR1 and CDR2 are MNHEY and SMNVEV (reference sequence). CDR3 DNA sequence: TGTGCCAGCAGTGTCTCATACACAGATACGCAGTATTTT. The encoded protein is CASSVSYTDTQYF.

The CDR3 reads CASSASTLAGGTGELFF. CDR3 nucleotide sequence: TGTGCCAGCAGCGCCTCCACACTAGCGGGGGGGACCGGGGAGCTGTTTTTT. This sequence joins TRBV9 and TRBJ2-2, with TRBD2 matching 13 bases. CDR1 SGDLS and CDR2 YYNGEE come from the germline V gene. The CDR3 has 17 residues. Unmatched junction bases numbered 7, after V lost 3 bases and J lost 5 bases.

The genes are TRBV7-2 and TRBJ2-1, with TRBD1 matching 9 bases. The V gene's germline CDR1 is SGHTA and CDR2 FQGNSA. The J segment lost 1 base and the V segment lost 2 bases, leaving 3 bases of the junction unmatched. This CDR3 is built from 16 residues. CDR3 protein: CASSLTTGGSYNEQFF. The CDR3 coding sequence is TGTGCCAGCAGCTTAACGACAGGGGGATCCTACAATGAGCAGTTCTTC.

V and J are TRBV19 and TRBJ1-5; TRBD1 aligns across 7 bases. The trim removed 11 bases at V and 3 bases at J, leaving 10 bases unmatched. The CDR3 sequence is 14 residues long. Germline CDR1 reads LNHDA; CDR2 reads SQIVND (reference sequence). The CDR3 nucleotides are TGTGCCTCAACAACAGGGGCCCTCAATCAGCCCCAGCATTTT. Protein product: CASTTGALNQPQHF.